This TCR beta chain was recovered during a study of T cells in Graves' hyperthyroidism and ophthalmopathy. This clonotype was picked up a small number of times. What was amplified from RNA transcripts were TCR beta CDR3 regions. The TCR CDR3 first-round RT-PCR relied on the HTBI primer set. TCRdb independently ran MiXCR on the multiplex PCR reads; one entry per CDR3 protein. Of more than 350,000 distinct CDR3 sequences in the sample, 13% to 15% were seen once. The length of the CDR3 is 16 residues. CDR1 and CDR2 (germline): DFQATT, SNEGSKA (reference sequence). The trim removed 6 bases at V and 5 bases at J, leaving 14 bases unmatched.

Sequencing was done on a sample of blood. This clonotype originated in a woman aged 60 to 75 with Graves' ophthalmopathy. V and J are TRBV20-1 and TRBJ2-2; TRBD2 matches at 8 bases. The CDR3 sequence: CSASSSSGKLTGELFF. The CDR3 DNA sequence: TGCAGTGCCAGCTCAAGTAGCGGGAAGTTGACCGGGGAGCTGTTTTTT.